A selection of T cell receptor beta chains follows, all from one sample in a study of blood T cells in healthy people across ages. A single record per CDR3 protein comes from TCRdb applying MiXCR to the 5' RACE reads. The sample has 1.5 million to 2 million distinct CDR3 sequences, 35% to 50% seen once. Sequences were obtained from blood. The source of these receptors is a human donor in good health. The CDR3 runs from the conserved cysteine through the conserved F or W. A D gene is named only where the DNA matches it firmly. A row's size may be missing; if present it is once, few, many or a size class.

CDR3 length	clone size	V gene	J gene	D gene	CDR3 protein	CDR3 DNA
19	-	TRBV3-1	TRBJ2-3	TRBD2	CASSQDWTSGGTFTDTQYF	TGTGCCAGCAGCCAAGATTGGACTAGCGGGGGGACGTTCACAGATACGCAGTATTTT
15	-	TRBV15	TRBJ1-1	-	CATSRDVAPNTEAFF	TGTGCCACCAGCAGAGATGTGGCCCCGAACACTGAAGCTTTCTTT
15	few	TRBV12-3/TRBV12-4	TRBJ2-3	-	CASSLSGGGSDTQYF	TGTGCCAGCAGTCTCTCAGGAGGGGGTTCGGATACGCAGTATTTT
16	few	TRBV7-9	TRBJ2-5	TRBD1	CASSLGGPGQGQTQYF	TGTGCCAGCAGCCTGGGGGGGCCGGGACAGGGCCAGACCCAGTACTTC
14	few	TRBV6-5	TRBJ1-2	-	CASSSLTGLYGYTF	TGTGCCAGCAGTTCTTTGACAGGACTCTATGGCTACACCTTC
16	-	TRBV4-1	TRBJ2-5	-	CASSRGREAGKETQYF	TGCGCCAGCAGCCGGGGGCGCGAGGCAGGGAAAGAGACCCAGTACTTC
14	-	TRBV10-3	TRBJ1-1	-	CAISEQLNQVEAFF	TGTGCCATCAGTGAGCAGCTCAATCAGGTAGAAGCTTTCTTT
19	few	TRBV11-1	TRBJ1-4	-	CAPAREVGSNSRTNEKLFF	TGTGCCCCTGCACGGGAAGTAGGGAGTAATTCGCGTACTAATGAAAAACTGTTTTTT
16	-	TRBV3-1	TRBJ1-2	TRBD1	CASSQPRTGGANGYTF	TGTGCCAGCAGCCAGCCGAGGACAGGGGGCGCAAATGGCTACACCTTC
16	-	TRBV7-8	TRBJ2-1	-	CASSFQRRGAHNEQFF	TGTGCCAGCAGCTTCCAGCGGCGGGGAGCTCACAATGAGCAGTTCTTC
15	-	TRBV21-1	TRBJ2-1	-	CASSNSRDRSYEQFF	TGTGCCAGCAGCAACTCCCGGGACAGATCCTACGAGCAGTTCTTC
13	few	TRBV12-5	TRBJ1-2	-	CAPTNRRYYGYTF	TGTGCTCCGACTAATAGACGGTACTATGGCTACACCTTC
15	few	TRBV6-2/TRBV6-3	TRBJ2-7	-	CASTTNLDRAHEQYF	TGTGCCAGCACCACAAACCTTGATCGGGCCCACGAGCAGTACTTC
16	-	TRBV6-2/TRBV6-3	TRBJ2-1	-	CASRLLAEGYYNEQFF	TGTGCCAGCAGACTATTAGCGGAGGGTTACTACAATGAGCAGTTCTTC
15	-	TRBV4-3	TRBJ1-2	-	CASSQGFDSNYGYTF	TGCGCCAGCAGCCAAGGGTTCGACAGTAACTATGGCTACACCTTC
19	few	TRBV4-2	TRBJ2-7	-	CASSQDRGGVGTARPGQYF	TGTGCCAGCAGCCAAGATAGGGGGGGGGTGGGGACAGCAAGACCTGGGCAGTACTTC
14	-	TRBV7-2	TRBJ2-5	-	CASSIQPGPETQYF	TGTGCCAGCAGCATCCAACCGGGCCCTGAGACCCAGTACTTC
17	few	TRBV7-8	TRBJ1-5	TRBD1	CASSLADRKDRNQPQHF	TGTGCCAGCAGCTTAGCGGACAGGAAGGATCGCAATCAGCCCCAGCATTTT
16	-	TRBV7-9	TRBJ2-2	-	CASSNGRSGVTGELFF	TGTGCCAGCAGCAACGGGCGGTCAGGGGTCACCGGGGAGCTGTTTTTT
15	few	TRBV12-3/TRBV12-4	TRBJ1-2	-	CASSLERGVTYGYTF	TGTGCCAGCAGTTTAGAAAGGGGTGTAACCTATGGCTACACCTTC
14	-	TRBV9	TRBJ1-1	-	CASSVEVRNTEAFF	TGTGCCAGCAGCGTAGAGGTAAGGAATACTGAAGCTTTCTTT
16	-	TRBV28	TRBJ2-3	TRBD1	CASRNPGTGATDTQYF	TGTGCCAGCAGAAATCCCGGGACAGGGGCGACAGATACGCAGTATTTT
17	-	TRBV20-1	TRBJ2-3	-	CSASPDSLPTSTDTQYF	TGCAGTGCTAGCCCCGACAGCCTCCCCACCTCCACAGATACGCAGTATTTT
13	-	TRBV30	TRBJ2-2	-	CAWRMGNTGELFF	TGTGCCTGGAGGATGGGGAACACCGGGGAGCTGTTTTTT
15	-	TRBV18	TRBJ2-1	TRBD1	CASSPADRDYNEQFF	TGTGCCAGCTCACCCGCGGACAGGGATTACAATGAGCAGTTCTTC
17	-	TRBV9	TRBJ2-1	TRBD2	CASSGNQRGLGYNEQFF	TGTGCCAGCAGCGGGAATCAGCGGGGGCTCGGTTACAATGAGCAGTTCTTC
15	few	TRBV6-1	TRBJ2-1	TRBD2	CASGTSGGIYNEQFF	TGTGCCAGCGGGACTAGCGGGGGAATCTACAATGAGCAGTTCTTC
13	few	TRBV7-8	TRBJ2-2	-	CASSLRGNGELFF	TGTGCCAGCAGCTTACGGGGGAACGGGGAGCTGTTTTTT
15	-	TRBV6-2/TRBV6-3	TRBJ2-3	TRBD2	CASSARTSVSDTQYF	TGTGCCAGCAGTGCCCGGACTAGTGTCTCAGATACGCAGTATTTT